These T cell receptor beta chains were read from a single sample in a study of blood T cell repertoires in COVID-19. The method was immunoSEQ multiplex PCR; TCRdb's version includes in-frame clones alone and lacks a portion of them. The repertoire holds about 440,000 clones, with 70% to 90% as singletons. Sequencing used peripheral blood. The receptors stem from a woman in her fifties or sixties with COVID-19, enrolled during active disease. CDR3s include the opening cysteine and the closing phenylalanine or tryptophan. A D gene is named only where the DNA matches it firmly. Rows give clone size only sometimes, using once, few, many, or a class for an expanded clone.

TRBD1 TRBJ1-1 TRBV6-6 . CASSRGQGIGNTEAFF TGTGCCAGCAGCCGAGGACAGGGAATTGGGAACACTGAAGCTTTCTTT
TRBD1 TRBJ2-7 TRBV7-2 . CASSLETGGNYEQYF TGTGCCAGCAGCTTAGAAACAGGGGGCAATTACGAGCAGTACTTC
TRBD1 TRBJ1-2 TRBV12-5 . CASGLGQGAIYGYTF TGTGCTAGTGGTTTGGGACAGGGGGCCATCTATGGCTACACCTTC
TRBD1 TRBJ1-2 TRBV18 few CASSPSGQGGGSGGYTF TGTGCCAGCTCACCATCCGGACAGGGTGGGGGATCTGGTGGCTACACCTTC
TRBD1 TRBJ2-7 TRBV13 once CASSPPGQTYEQYF TGTGCCAGCAGCCCGCCGGGACAGACCTACGAGCAGTACTTC
. TRBJ2-7 TRBV27 . CASSPGTLWEQYF TGTGCCAGCAGTCCCGGGACTTTGTGGGAGCAGTACTTC
. TRBJ1-6 TRBV2 . CASSEVPRDSPLHF TGTGCCAGCAGTGAGGTACCGCGCGATTCACCCCTCCACTTT
TRBD1 TRBJ1-2 TRBV6-5 once CASTDRGRGDGYTF TGTGCCAGCACCGACAGGGGCAGGGGAGATGGCTACACCTTC
TRBD2 TRBJ2-3 TRBV3-1/TRBV3-2 . CASSQEGSGLFTDTQYF TGTGCCAGCAGCCAAGAAGGTAGCGGGCTATTCACAGATACGCAGTATTTT
TRBD2 TRBJ2-1 TRBV18 . CASSPRGGGAYNEQFF TGTGCCAGCTCACCACGGGGCGGGGGGGCCTACAATGAGCAGTTCTTC
TRBD2 TRBJ2-1 TRBV30 . CAWSGLAGSSYNEQFF TGTGCCTGGAGCGGACTAGCGGGGAGCTCCTACAATGAGCAGTTCTTC
. TRBJ2-3 TRBV4-1 . CASSQVRGGVSTDTQYF TGCGCCAGCAGCCAAGTGAGGGGGGGAGTAAGCACAGATACGCAGTATTTT
. TRBJ1-5 TRBV24-1 . CATSDFPTRNQPQHF TGTGCCACCAGTGATTTCCCGACACGCAATCAGCCCCAGCATTTT
TRBD2 TRBJ2-3 TRBV24-1 . CATSDGGSGGPGDTQYF TGTGCCACCAGTGATGGGGGTAGCGGGGGCCCCGGGGATACGCAGTATTTT
TRBD2 TRBJ2-3 TRBV5-4 . CASSLRLAGGRVTDTQYF TGTGCCAGCAGCTTACGACTAGCGGGGGGGCGGGTCACAGATACGCAGTATTTT
. TRBJ1-6 TRBV6-5 . CASSYRVLEALHF TGTGCCAGCAGTTATCGGGTCCTCGAGGCCCTCCACTTT
TRBD2 TRBJ2-2 TRBV5-1 . CASRLLAGSNTGELFF TGCGCCAGCAGACTACTAGCGGGGTCGAACACCGGGGAGCTGTTTTTT
TRBD2 TRBJ2-7 TRBV29-1 . CSVKGGSVGREYF TGCAGCGTCAAAGGGGGGTCCGTCGGGAGGGAGTACTTC
TRBD1 TRBJ2-3 TRBV2 . CASSVDRGRADTQYF TGTGCCAGCAGTGTCGACAGGGGGCGGGCAGATACGCAGTATTTT
. TRBJ2-7 TRBV5-1 . CASSPPQGMDYEQYF TGCGCCAGCAGCCCCCCGCAGGGAATGGACTACGAGCAGTACTTC
TRBD1 TRBJ2-4 TRBV6-5 . CATRGRISAKNIQYF TGTGCCACGAGGGGGCGAATTTCAGCCAAAAACATTCAGTACTTC
. TRBJ2-1 TRBV9 . CASSVRQNNEQFF TGTGCCAGCAGCGTCCGACAGAACAATGAGCAGTTCTTC
TRBD2 TRBJ2-2 TRBV9 once CASSSFSGGAGLNTGELFF TGTGCCAGCAGCTCCTTCTCCGGGGGGGCGGGTTTAAACACCGGGGAGCTGTTTTTT
. TRBJ1-2 TRBV3-1/TRBV3-2 . CASSPERNYGYTF TGTGCCAGCAGTCCAGAACGTAACTATGGCTACACCTTC
. TRBJ1-2 TRBV20-1 . CSAGTNYGYTF TGCAGTGCTGGGACAAACTATGGCTACACCTTC
. TRBJ2-3 TRBV5-1 once CASSLRVGGTDTQYF TGCGCCAGCAGCTTACGTGTCGGGGGCACAGATACGCAGTATTTT
. TRBJ2-3 TRBV7-9 . CASSTRDFSTDTQYF TGTGCCAGCAGCACTCGGGACTTCTCCACAGATACGCAGTATTTT
. TRBJ2-3 TRBV6-5 . CASSRTHSGTDTQYF TGTGCCAGCAGTCGGACTCATAGCGGCACAGATACGCAGTATTTT